One sample yielded the 4 T cell receptor beta chains listed below, sequenced in a study of human T cells and chemical hapten exposure. Time point noted: patch test 3, about 24 weeks after DPC sensitization. The treatment is: therapeutic diphenylcyclopropenone sensitization with weekly scalp DPC. TCRdb redid the calling of the RACE reads with MiXCR, one entry per CDR3 protein. Counted here are roughly 64,000 distinct CDR3 sequences, approximately 10% occurring once; the ten biggest clones make up 2% to 3%. Sequencing used whole blood, obtained in connection with sensitization to the hapten diphenylcyclopropenone (DPC). The receptors derive from a woman in her 30s with alopecia areata. Some clones in this sample may be carry-over from other donors' samples.

This clonotype was counted between two and nine times. The genes are TRBV4-1 and TRBJ1-1; no firm D call. Germline CDR1 MGHRA, CDR2 YSYEKL. Trimming removed 3 bases at V and 3 bases at J, with 11 bases between. This CDR3 has 14 amino acids. The CDR3 nucleotides are TGCGCCAGCAGCCATACTGGGAGTTACACTGAAGCTTTCTTT. This gives the protein CASSHTGSYTEAFF.

V and J are TRBV11-3 and TRBJ1-1, with D maybe TRBD1 (6 bases). The CDR3 has 14 amino acids. V was trimmed by 3 bases and J by 4 bases, leaving 12 bases between them. The germline V gene encodes CDR1 SGHNT and CDR2 YENEEA. In DNA, the CDR3 is TGTGCCAGCAGCTTGCGGGGGGCGGGCACTGAAGCTTTCTTT. Translated: CASSLRGAGTEAFF.

This clonotype was counted many times. The chain recombines TRBV12-3 or TRBV12-4 with TRBJ1-1, with D unresolved. The germline V and J ends were trimmed by 3 bases and 1 base, with 9 bases remaining between them. The CDR3 runs 14 residues. CDR3 region: CASSFGAENTEAFF. CDR3 nucleotide sequence: TGTGCCAGCAGTTTCGGTGCGGAGAACACTGAAGCTTTCTTT.

V and J are TRBV18 and TRBJ2-1; 7 bases map to TRBD1. Looked up from germline, CDR1 is KGHSH and CDR2 is LQKENI. The CDR3 is 12 amino acids. V was clipped by 5 bases and J by 8 bases; unmatched bases: 3. The CDR3 coding sequence is TGTGCCAGCTCATCTACAGGGGATGAGCAGTTCTTC. Translation: CASSSTGDEQFF.